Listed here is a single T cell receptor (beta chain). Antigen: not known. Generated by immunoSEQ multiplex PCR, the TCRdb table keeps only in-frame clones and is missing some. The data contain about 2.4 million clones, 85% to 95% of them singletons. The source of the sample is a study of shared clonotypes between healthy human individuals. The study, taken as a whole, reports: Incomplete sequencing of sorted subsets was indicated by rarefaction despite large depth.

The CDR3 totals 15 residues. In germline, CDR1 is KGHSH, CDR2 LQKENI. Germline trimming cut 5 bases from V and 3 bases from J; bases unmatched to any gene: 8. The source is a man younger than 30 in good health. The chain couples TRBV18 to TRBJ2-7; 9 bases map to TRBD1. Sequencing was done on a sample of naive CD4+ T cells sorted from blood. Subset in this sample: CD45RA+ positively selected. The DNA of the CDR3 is TGTGCCAGCTCATTAACGGGACAGGGCTTCTACGAGCAGTACTTC. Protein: CASSLTGQGFYEQYF. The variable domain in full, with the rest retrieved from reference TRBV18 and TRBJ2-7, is NAGVMQNPRHLVRRRGQEARLRCSPMKGHSHVYWYRQLPEEGLKFMVYLQKENIIDESGMPKERFSAEFPKEGPSILRIQQVVRGDSAAYFCASSLTGQGFYEQYFGPGTRLTVT.